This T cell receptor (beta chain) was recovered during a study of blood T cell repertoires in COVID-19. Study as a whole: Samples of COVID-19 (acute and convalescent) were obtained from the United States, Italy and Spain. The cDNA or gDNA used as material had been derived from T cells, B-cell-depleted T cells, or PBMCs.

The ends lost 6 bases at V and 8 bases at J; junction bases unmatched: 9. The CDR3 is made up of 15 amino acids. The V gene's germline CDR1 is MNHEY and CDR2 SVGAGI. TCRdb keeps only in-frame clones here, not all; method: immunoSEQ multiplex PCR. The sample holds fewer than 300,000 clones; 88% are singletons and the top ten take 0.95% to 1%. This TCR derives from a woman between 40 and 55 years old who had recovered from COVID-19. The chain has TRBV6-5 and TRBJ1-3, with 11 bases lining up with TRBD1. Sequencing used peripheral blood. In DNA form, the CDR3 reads TGTGCCAGCAGCGCTGGGACAGGGGGGTGGGACACCATATATTTT. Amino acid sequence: CASSAGTGGWDTIYF.